At least ten counts were recorded for the clone carrying this T cell receptor (beta chain). This specimen comes from a study of T-cell memory formation after mild COVID-19. One entry per CDR3 protein results from TCRdb running MiXCR on the 5' RACE reads. The sample shows 270,000 or so distinct CDR3 sequences, more than 15% of them seen only once. This CDR3 comprises 17 residues. Unmatched junction bases numbered 15, after V lost 5 bases and J lost 10 bases. CDR1 LNHNV and CDR2 YYDKDF come from the germline V gene (reference sequence). V usage is TRBV15 and J usage is TRBJ2-1, with TRBD2 matching over 12 bases. The receptor's source is a man aged 18 to 35 who had mild COVID-19 (a few samples of this study predate the infection). Cell type and time point are not known. Source material: PBMCs or a T cell subset sorted from them (not recorded which). CDR3 loop: CATSGGLAGRSNSEQFF. Written as DNA, the CDR3 is TGTGCCACCAGCGGCGGACTAGCGGGGAGATCCAATAGCGAGCAGTTCTTC.